This entry features one TCR beta chain sequence. Methods used by the authors: Reference gene primer amplification gave estimated nucleated cell counts. Clones were sequenced by immunoSEQ multiplex PCR, and TCRdb holds only the in-frame ones, with some missing. V, J and clone size were drawn from that table, and D and trimming were deduced from the DNA. Of 140,000 or so clones in the sample, around 84% were seen once. Recruited during active infection, patients (from Seattle) were subsequently followed longitudinally. The sample is drawn from a study of blood T cell repertoires in COVID-19. About the study: Acute and convalescent COVID-19 specimens originated in the United States, Italy and Spain. The cDNA or gDNA used as material had been derived from T cells, B-cell-depleted T cells, or PBMCs.

CDR1 is MDHEN and CDR2 is SYDVKM in the germline V gene. J was trimmed by 0 bases and V by 4 bases; bases with no gene match: 5. The CDR3 runs 16 residues. The chain links TRBV28 to TRBJ1-1; TRBD1 matches 10 bases. The clonotype originates from a man younger than 45 with COVID-19, enrolled during active disease. The sequencing input was peripheral blood. Here the CDR3 reads CASSSLGTGVNTEAFF. As DNA, the CDR3 is TGTGCCAGCAGTTCCCTGGGGACAGGGGTGAACACTGAAGCTTTCTTT.